This is a list of T cell receptor beta chains from one sample in a study of cytomegalovirus exposure and HLA in healthy donors. Profiled with immunoSEQ multiplex PCR; TCRdb holds only in-frame clones, not every one. Here the sample spans about 98,000 clones, roughly 70% being singletons. Material for sequencing was PBMCs. These receptors originate from a man aged 50 to 59 in good health and CMV-seronegative. The CDR3 runs from the conserved cysteine through the conserved F or W.

V gene: TRBV28; CDR3 length: 14; J gene: TRBJ1-2; CDR3 protein: CASREAETGRSSTF
V gene: TRBV7-7; CDR3 length: 14; J gene: TRBJ1-4; CDR3 protein: CASSPDRGSEKLFF
V gene: TRBV18; CDR3 length: 16; J gene: TRBJ2-1; CDR3 protein: CASSPPTGGFYNEQFF
V gene: TRBV28; CDR3 length: 16; J gene: TRBJ2-7; CDR3 protein: CASSLGQGRNSYEQYF
V gene: TRBV6-6; CDR3 length: 16; J gene: TRBJ2-1; CDR3 protein: CATVGLAGGLYNEQFF
V gene: TRBV11-1; CDR3 length: 14; J gene: TRBJ2-5; CDR3 protein: CASSLSGDGRTQYF
V gene: TRBV19; CDR3 length: 16; J gene: TRBJ1-2; CDR3 protein: CASSSRDRGVGYGYTF
V gene: TRBV7-2; CDR3 length: 15; J gene: TRBJ2-2; CDR3 protein: CASKVLAGNTGELFF
V gene: TRBV7-9; CDR3 length: 14; J gene: TRBJ2-7; CDR3 protein: CASSLAGVGGEQYF
V gene: TRBV7-8; CDR3 length: 16; J gene: TRBJ2-1; CDR3 protein: CASSFFSSGTHNEQFF
V gene: TRBV6-1; CDR3 length: 13; J gene: TRBJ2-1; CDR3 protein: CAIGTGVDDEQFF
V gene: TRBV29-1; CDR3 length: 12; J gene: TRBJ2-7; CDR3 protein: CSVEVEPYEQYF
V gene: TRBV2; CDR3 length: 15; J gene: TRBJ1-6; CDR3 protein: CASRDRGSHNSPLHF
V gene: TRBV19; CDR3 length: 14; J gene: TRBJ1-3; CDR3 protein: CASSIDRAGNTIYF
V gene: TRBV6-1; CDR3 length: 14; J gene: TRBJ2-3; CDR3 protein: CASSEVAARDTQYF
V gene: TRBV27; CDR3 length: 19; J gene: TRBJ2-1; CDR3 protein: CASSFGTSGIRGSYNEQFF
V gene: TRBV5-1; CDR3 length: 15; J gene: TRBJ2-7; CDR3 protein: CASREGTSSSYEQYF
V gene: TRBV11-2; CDR3 length: 13; J gene: TRBJ2-2; CDR3 protein: CASSSLNTGELFF
V gene: TRBV9; CDR3 length: 15; J gene: TRBJ1-6; CDR3 protein: CASSVGGTENSPLHF
V gene: TRBV6-5; CDR3 length: 15; J gene: TRBJ2-7; CDR3 protein: CASSRDPGQGYEQYF
V gene: TRBV2; CDR3 length: 17; J gene: TRBJ1-5; CDR3 protein: CASQRGTRQGGNQPQHF
V gene: TRBV2; CDR3 length: 15; J gene: TRBJ2-7; CDR3 protein: CASSESSGRVYEQYF
V gene: TRBV4-1; CDR3 length: 16; J gene: TRBJ1-4; CDR3 protein: CASSQVGTGGREKLFF
V gene: TRBV15; CDR3 length: 16; J gene: TRBJ1-6; CDR3 protein: CATSDHSGFDNSPLHF
V gene: TRBV2; CDR3 length: 15; J gene: TRBJ2-7; CDR3 protein: CASSEGTGGFYEQYF
V gene: TRBV6-4; CDR3 length: 15; J gene: TRBJ2-3; CDR3 protein: CASSDDAASTDTQYF
V gene: TRBV10-2; CDR3 length: 15; J gene: TRBJ2-7; CDR3 protein: CASGGTSGRSYEQYF
V gene: TRBV30; CDR3 length: 15; J gene: -; CDR3 protein: CAWSTRPNVYYEQYF
V gene: TRBV5-1; CDR3 length: 15; J gene: TRBJ2-7; CDR3 protein: CASSLAGQGSYEQYF
V gene: TRBV28; CDR3 length: 13; J gene: TRBJ2-2; CDR3 protein: CASSLGQTGELFF
V gene: TRBV28; CDR3 length: 16; J gene: TRBJ2-1; CDR3 protein: CASSLPRVAGTNEQFF
V gene: TRBV30; CDR3 length: 13; J gene: TRBJ2-1; CDR3 protein: CAWSTGSYNEQFF
V gene: TRBV5-6; CDR3 length: 14; J gene: TRBJ1-5; CDR3 protein: CASSSASGVGPQHF
V gene: TRBV4-3; CDR3 length: 16; J gene: TRBJ1-6; CDR3 protein: CASSQDLTGSNSPLHF
V gene: TRBV5-1; CDR3 length: 14; J gene: TRBJ2-5; CDR3 protein: CASSLVEGTETQYF
V gene: TRBV12-5; CDR3 length: 14; J gene: TRBJ2-4; CDR3 protein: CARVRTGPKNIQYF
V gene: TRBV9; CDR3 length: 15; J gene: TRBJ1-2; CDR3 protein: CASSLGEANPYGYTF
V gene: TRBV4-2; CDR3 length: 18; J gene: TRBJ2-3; CDR3 protein: CASSQDNFRTSSTDTQYF
V gene: TRBV6-4; CDR3 length: 14; J gene: TRBJ2-3; CDR3 protein: CASSVLAGTDTQYF
V gene: TRBV18; CDR3 length: 13; J gene: TRBJ1-5; CDR3 protein: CASSQDNNQPQHF
V gene: TRBV2; CDR3 length: 18; J gene: TRBJ2-1; CDR3 protein: CASRLVAGGPVKYNEQFF
V gene: TRBV10-3; CDR3 length: 14; J gene: TRBJ1-2; CDR3 protein: CAITPGGAGYGYTF
V gene: TRBV19; CDR3 length: 18; J gene: TRBJ2-6; CDR3 protein: CASSATGQESSGANVLTF
V gene: TRBV29-1; CDR3 length: 13; J gene: TRBJ1-1; CDR3 protein: CSVDRGLYTEAFF
V gene: TRBV28; CDR3 length: 18; J gene: TRBJ2-5; CDR3 protein: CASSSFNLAGDNQETQYF